The next 24 T cell receptor beta chains were all read from a single sample in a study of graft-versus-host responses after intestinal transplantation. No antigen is known for these receptors. Profiling relied on immunoSEQ multiplex PCR, and the TCRdb table lists in-frame clones only, not all of them. Of approximately 85,000 clones detected, about 93% appear once; the ten largest clones hold 1.1%. Sequenced material: unstimulated CD8+ T cells sorted from spleen or lymph node cells, taken before transplant. These receptor sequences come from a human donor who was the organ donor for an intestinal transplant.

This sequence joins TRBV7-9 and TRBJ2-1; D might be TRBD2 (5 bases). Germline lookup yields CDR1 SEHNR and CDR2 FQNEAQ (reference sequence). With 4 bases removed from V and 8 bases from J, the gap between germline ends came to 21 bases. This CDR3 is built from 16 residues. CDR3 sequence: CASSSLERILDYEQFF. The CDR3 DNA reads TGTGCCAGCAGCTCACTGGAGCGGATTTTGGACTATGAGCAGTTCTTC.

This sequence joins TRBV9 and TRBJ2-3, with 8 bases identical to TRBD2. This CDR3 contains 15 residues. V dropped 4 bases and J dropped 7; count of bases not matched to a gene: 11. CDR1 is SGDLS, CDR2 YYNGEE, per germline. The CDR3 spells CASSPLISGTNTQYF. The CDR3 DNA is TGTGCCAGCAGCCCTTTGATTAGCGGGACGAATACGCAGTATTTT. Filled out from reference TRBV9 and TRBJ2-3, the complete variable domain reads DSGVTQTPKHLITATGQRVTLRCSPRSGDLSVYWYQQSLDQGLQFLIQYYNGEERAKGNILERFSAQQFPDLHSELNLSSLELGDSALYFCASSPLISGTNTQYFGPGTRLTVL.

The chain uses TRBV4-2 and TRBJ2-1; possibly TRBD2 for D (6 bases). The V and J ends lost 4 bases and 1 base respectively, with 11 bases between them. Per the germline V gene, CDR1 is LGHNA and CDR2 is YNFKEQ. This CDR3 contains 15 residues. CDR3 nucleotides: TGTGCCAGCAGCCCCGACGGGGGTTCCTACAATGAGCAGTTCTTC. Protein sequence: CASSPDGGSYNEQFF.

This chain uses TRBV14 with TRBJ2-3, with a tentative D call TRBD2 (7 bases). The CDR3 runs to 15 residues. Per germline, CDR1 SGHDN and CDR2 FVKESK. V was cut by 3 bases and J by 3 bases, with 13 bases left in between. For the CDR3, the DNA is TGTGCCAGCAGCCACGGCGGGGGCGTTACAGATACGCAGTATTTT. Protein product: CASSHGGGVTDTQYF.

The chain links TRBV28 to TRBJ2-1, with 8 nucleotides matching TRBD2. CDR1 and CDR2 from the germline V gene are MDHEN and SYDVKM. J gave up 7 bases and V 3 bases, and 5 bases lay outside the gene matches. The CDR3 is made up of 14 amino acids. The CDR3 DNA reads TGTGCCAGCAGTTTGTTGCCTAGCGGGAATGAGCAGTTCTTC. It yields the protein CASSLLPSGNEQFF.

This clone was counted only a few times. The gene calls are TRBV7-6 and TRBJ2-1; no clear D. CDR3 size: 13 residues. With 5 bases removed from V and 3 bases from J, the gap between germline ends came to 8 bases. In germline, CDR1 is SGHVS, CDR2 FNYEAQ. CDR3 in DNA: TGTGCCAGCAGCCCCACAGACTACAATGAGCAGTTCTTC. Translating gives CASSPTDYNEQFF.

The chain employs TRBV5-6 and TRBJ2-1, with TRBD2 as a possible D gene (6 bases). Germline V gene sequence: CDR1 SGHDT, CDR2 YYEEEE. The length of the CDR3 is 14 residues. Between the trimmed V and J ends, which lost 7 bases and 0 bases, there was a span of 11 bases. The CDR3 loop reads CASYGGSSYNEQFF. In DNA form, the CDR3 reads TGTGCCAGCTACGGAGGGAGCTCCTACAATGAGCAGTTCTTC.

This chain joins TRBV5-4 and TRBJ1-5; D uncertain. There are 13 residues in the CDR3. CDR1 and CDR2 (germline): SGHNT, YYREEE (reference sequence). The V and J ends lost 0 bases and 7 bases respectively, with 8 bases between them. CDR3 nucleotide sequence: TGTGCCAGCAGCTTGGCCCCCGGGCAGCCCCAGCATTTT. This gives the protein CASSLAPGQPQHF.

The chain couples TRBV7-9 to TRBJ1-1; no clear D. CDR1 SEHNR and CDR2 FQNEAQ come from the germline V gene (reference sequence). The CDR3 length is 15 residues. Deletions cut 2 bases from V and 8 bases from J, with 18 bases between. The CDR3: CASSLTPDWREEAFF. CDR3 DNA: TGTGCCAGCAGCTTAACGCCAGATTGGAGAGAAGAAGCTTTCTTT. Supplemented by reference TRBV7-9 and TRBJ1-1, the full variable domain reads DTGVSQNPRHKITKRGQNVTFRCDPISEHNRLYWYRQTLGQGPEFLTYFQNEAQLEKSRLLSDRFSAERPKGSFSTLEIQRTEQGDSAMYLCASSLTPDWREEAFFGQGTRLTVV.

The chain employs TRBV28 and TRBJ2-7; tentative D call: TRBD1 (5 bases). Germline CDR1 and CDR2: MDHEN and SYDVKM. Trimming took 1 base from V and 2 from J, leaving 9 bases between them. The CDR3 extends over 14 amino acids. The CDR3 nucleotides read TGTGCCAGCAGTTTATCAGGGTCTGCCTACGAGCAGTACTTC. Translation gives CASSLSGSAYEQYF.

A remark on this clone: Within the sample, other DNA sequences also encode this same CDR3. The V and J genes are TRBV27 and TRBJ2-7; the match to TRBD1 covers 7 bases. This CDR3 region has 17 residues. CDR1 and CDR2 (germline): MNHEY, SMNVEV (reference sequence). V was pared by 5 bases and J by 2 bases, with 15 bases of the junction left unmatched. CDR3 DNA: TGTGCCAGCAGTACCGGACCTGGGACAGCCCTAGCCTACGAGCAGTACTTC. This gives the protein CASSTGPGTALAYEQYF.

This clone appeared once. The chain employs TRBV27 and TRBJ2-7; 8 bases map to TRBD2. Germline V gene lookup returns CDR1 MNHEY and CDR2 SMNVEV (reference sequence). The ends lost 3 bases at V and 2 bases at J; junction bases unmatched: 3. The CDR3 is 14 amino acids. In DNA form, the CDR3 reads TGTGCCAGCAGTTTTGGTAGCGGGACCTACGAGCAGTACTTC. It codes for CASSFGSGTYEQYF.

The chain uses TRBV19 and TRBJ1-1; 7 nucleotides line up with TRBD1. With 3 bases clipped from V and 4 bases from J, the junction kept 2 bases outside the gene matches. The CDR3 length is 13 residues. CDR1 and CDR2 (germline): LNHDA, SQIVND (reference sequence). Here the CDR3 reads CASSMTGFTEAFF. Here the CDR3 DNA reads TGTGCCAGTAGTATGACAGGGTTCACTGAAGCTTTCTTT.

This chain connects TRBV18 to TRBJ2-1; 7 bases agree with TRBD2. The V gene end was trimmed by 4 bases and the J gene end by 4 bases; junction bases not matched to a gene: 10. This CDR3 region has 16 residues. Looked up from germline, CDR1 is KGHSH and CDR2 is LQKENI. For the CDR3, the DNA is TGTGCCAGCTCACAATGGGAGGGCCTCTATTACAATGAGCAGTTCTTC. Translated: CASSQWEGLYYNEQFF.

Comment on this clone: Mismatch with germline at one junction end may stem from a read error. This chain joins TRBV7-7 and TRBJ2-3; 8 nucleotides match TRBD2. Germline loops: CDR1 SSHAT, CDR2 FNYEAQ (reference sequence). The length of the CDR3 is 15 residues. CDR3: CASSFTAGETDTQYF. The CDR3 DNA follows: TGTGCTAGCAGCTTTACAGCGGGAGAGACAGATACGCAGTATTTT.

This rearrangement joins TRBV7-9 to TRBJ1-2, with a possible D match to TRBD1 (6 bases). Deletions cut 1 base from V and 7 bases from J, with 25 bases between. The germline gives CDR1 SEHNR, CDR2 FQNEAQ (reference sequence). This CDR3 spans 18 amino acids. Here the CDR3 DNA reads TGTGCCAGCAGCTTAGGGCCTAAGGAAGGGGGGGCGCAGCGTGGCTACACCTTC. It yields the protein CASSLGPKEGGAQRGYTF. Together with reference TRBV7-9 and TRBJ1-2, the CDR3 gives the full variable domain: DTGVSQNPRHKITKRGQNVTFRCDPISEHNRLYWYRQTLGQGPEFLTYFQNEAQLEKSRLLSDRFSAERPKGSFSTLEIQRTEQGDSAMYLCASSLGPKEGGAQRGYTFGSGTRLTVV.

This clone has a single count. The rearrangement joins TRBV4-2 to TRBJ2-1; TRBD1 might be the D (5 bases). The CDR3 is 12 amino acids. The germline V gene has CDR1 LGHNA and CDR2 YNFKEQ. Deletions cut 3 bases from V and 9 bases from J, with 9 bases between. CDR3 nucleotide sequence: TGTGCCAGCAGCCATGGGGCGGTTGAGCAGTTCTTC. Translation: CASSHGAVEQFF.

This chain uses TRBV10-3 with TRBJ2-2; 8 bases align to TRBD2. The germline CDR1 and CDR2 sequences are ENHRY and SYGVKD. V shed 6 bases, J shed 3 bases, and the junction held 0 bases outside the gene matches. The CDR3 extends over 13 amino acids. CDR3 coding DNA: TGTGCCATCAGGCGGGAGGACACCGGGGAGCTGTTTTTT. This codes for CAIRREDTGELFF.

With regard to this clone: At one of its ends the junction is not consistent with the germline gene, which may arise from a read error. The chain employs TRBV7-7 and TRBJ2-5, with 8 positions matching TRBD2. The CDR3 consists of 15 residues. Germline CDR1 and CDR2: SSHAT and FNYEAQ (reference sequence). The CDR3 region has the DNA TGTGCTAGCAGCCCGGGACTAGTCCCCCAAGAGACCCAGTACTTC. Residues: CASSPGLVPQETQYF.

V and J are TRBV5-5 and TRBJ1-1; 9 bases align to TRBD1. The CDR3 contains 17 residues. From germline, CDR1 is SGHKS and CDR2 YYEKEE (reference sequence). V gave up 4 bases and J gave up 3 bases; unmatched junction bases: 13. The CDR3 reads CASSHSPGTGLDTEAFF. The CDR3, as DNA: TGTGCCAGCAGCCACAGTCCCGGGACAGGGTTAGACACTGAAGCTTTCTTT.

J is TRBJ1-6 and V is TRBV7-9; TRBD1 might be the D (6 bases). The CDR3 totals 16 residues. The V gene lost 6 bases and the J gene lost 7 bases, with 19 bases spanning the gap. Germline CDR1 is SEHNR and CDR2 is FQNEAQ (reference sequence). The CDR3: CASRAAWGRGNSPLHF. CDR3 DNA: TGTGCCAGCAGAGCTGCGTGGGGCAGGGGAAATTCACCCCTCCACTTT.

V usage is TRBV7-8 and J usage is TRBJ2-5, with a possible D match to TRBD2 (6 bases). V dropped 4 bases and J dropped 1 base, with 13 bases sitting between them. CDR3 size: 15 residues. The V gene's germline CDR1 is SGHVS and CDR2 FQNEAQ. CDR3: CASSSVVEGQETQYF. The CDR3 DNA reads TGTGCCAGCAGCTCCGTCGTGGAGGGCCAAGAGACCCAGTACTTC. The full variable domain, in which reference TRBV7-8 and TRBJ2-5 provide the parts outside the CDR3, is GAGVSQSPRYKVAKRGQDVALRCDPISGHVSLFWYQQALGQGPEFLTYFQNEAQLDKSGLPSDRFFAERPEGSVSTLKIQRTQQEDSAVYLCASSSVVEGQETQYFGPGTRLLVL.

The chain combines TRBV5-4 with TRBJ2-7, with 10 bases fitting TRBD1. With 4 bases clipped from V and 3 bases from J, the junction kept 4 bases outside the gene matches. This CDR3 contains 14 residues. From germline, CDR1 is SGHNT and CDR2 YYREEE (reference sequence). CDR3 in DNA: TGTGCCAGCAGCCAGGGACAGGGGCACTACGAGCAGTACTTC. It yields the protein CASSQGQGHYEQYF.

J is TRBJ2-1 and V is TRBV9, with 14 bases matching TRBD2. The germline V gene has CDR1 SGDLS and CDR2 YYNGEE. The trim removed 0 bases at V and 8 bases at J, leaving 16 bases unmatched. This CDR3 is 20 amino acids long. The CDR3, as DNA: TGTGCCAGCAGCGTAGGGGGAAGGACTAGCGGGAGGAGAGGCCTCGATGAGCAGTTCTTC. Translation: CASSVGGRTSGRRGLDEQFF.